This T cell receptor (beta chain) came from a study of CD8 T cells in Susac syndrome. This clonotype has a handful of counts. CDR3 length: 15 amino acids. Trimming took 5 bases from V and 8 from J, leaving 19 bases between them. Germline CDR1 and CDR2: MNHEY and SVGEGT. Isolation of CD8+ and CD4+ T cells was performed negatively, whereas enrichment of TEMRA cells was done by FACS. RNA, at 0.5 to 1 ug, was reverse transcribed with random hexamers. Amplification of TCR beta CDR3 used immunoSEQ multiplex PCR across 54 Vbeta and 13 Jbeta. TCRdb reanalysed the immunoSEQ multiplex PCR reads using MiXCR and keeps one entry per CDR3 protein. The sample contains tens of thousands of distinct CDR3 sequences, over 85% of which appear only once.

Sample: CD8+ T cells from PBMCs. The rearrangement links TRBV6-2 or TRBV6-3 to TRBJ2-4, with D tentatively TRBD2 (6 bases). This clonotype originated in a human donor with Susac syndrome. The CDR3 DNA sequence: TGTGCCAGCAGTGACACCGATCCGGGACTGGACATTCAGTACTTC. Its translation: CASSDTDPGLDIQYF.